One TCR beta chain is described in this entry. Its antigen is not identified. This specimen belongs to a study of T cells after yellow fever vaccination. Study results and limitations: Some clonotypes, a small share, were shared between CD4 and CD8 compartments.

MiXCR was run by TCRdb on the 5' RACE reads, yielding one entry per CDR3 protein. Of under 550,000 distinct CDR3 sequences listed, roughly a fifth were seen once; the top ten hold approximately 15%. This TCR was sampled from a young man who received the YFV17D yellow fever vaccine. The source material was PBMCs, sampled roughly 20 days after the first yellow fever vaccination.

CDR3 sequence: CSASGGGPADTQYF. The CDR3 nucleotides are TGCAGTGCCAGTGGGGGGGGGCCAGCAGATACGCAGTATTTT. The chain links TRBV20-1 to TRBJ2-3, with D tentatively TRBD2 (7 bases). This CDR3 contains 14 residues. The V end was cut by 6 bases, the J end by 4 bases, with 17 bases between. Germline CDR1 DFQATT, CDR2 SNEGSKA (reference sequence).